The rows below give T cell receptor beta chains drawn from one sample of a study of cytomegalovirus exposure and HLA in healthy donors. TCRdb's copy holds only in-frame clones and misses some; the assay was immunoSEQ multiplex PCR. The table lists approximately 190,000 clones, approximately 84% of them singletons. Sequencing input: PBMCs. The receptors originated from a middle-aged man in good health and CMV-seronegative. The CDR3 runs from the conserved cysteine through the conserved F or W. Each record gives: V gene, D gene, CDR3 length, J gene, clone size, CDR3 DNA, CDR3 protein. A D gene is named only where the DNA matches it firmly. Clone size appears in some rows only: once, few, many, or a class for an expanded clone.

V gene: TRBV27
D gene: TRBD2
CDR3 length: 15
J gene: TRBJ2-3
clone size: once
CDR3 DNA: TGTGCCAGCAGTTTCCTAGCGGGGCGCACAGATACGCAGTATTTT
CDR3 protein: CASSFLAGRTDTQYF

V gene: TRBV4-1
D gene: TRBD1
CDR3 length: 17
J gene: TRBJ1-6
clone size: once
CDR3 DNA: TGCGCCAGCAGCAAGGCTGGAGGACGGGACAGGGCTTCACCCCTCCACTTT
CDR3 protein: CASSKAGGRDRASPLHF

V gene: TRBV15
D gene: NA
CDR3 length: 14
J gene: TRBJ1-4
clone size: NA
CDR3 DNA: TGTGCCACCAGCAGAGATAGAGACAAAGGAAAACTGTTTTTT
CDR3 protein: CATSRDRDKGKLFF

V gene: TRBV15
D gene: TRBD1
CDR3 length: 14
J gene: TRBJ1-1
clone size: NA
CDR3 DNA: TGTGCCACCAGACAGGGGGCGTCCAACACTGAAGCTTTCTTT
CDR3 protein: CATRQGASNTEAFF

V gene: TRBV28
D gene: TRBD1
CDR3 length: 15
J gene: TRBJ1-1
clone size: NA
CDR3 DNA: TGTGCCAGCAGTTTACCCGGCCCAGGGGGCGCCGGAGCTTTCTTT
CDR3 protein: CASSLPGPGGAGAFF

V gene: TRBV27
D gene: NA
CDR3 length: 15
J gene: TRBJ1-5
clone size: NA
CDR3 DNA: TGTGCCAGCAGTTTAAATATTTATAGCAATCAGCCCCAGCATTTT
CDR3 protein: CASSLNIYSNQPQHF

V gene: TRBV15
D gene: NA
CDR3 length: 16
J gene: TRBJ2-7
clone size: NA
CDR3 DNA: TGTGCCACCAGCCTTAGGGGCGGGGCGGGCCCCTACGAGCAGTACTTC
CDR3 protein: CATSLRGGAGPYEQYF

V gene: TRBV6-1
D gene: TRBD2
CDR3 length: 15
J gene: TRBJ2-7
clone size: NA
CDR3 DNA: TGTGCCAGCGCAGAAAGGTTGGGGAGGGTGAGCGAGCAGTACTTC
CDR3 protein: CASAERLGRVSEQYF

V gene: TRBV13
D gene: NA
CDR3 length: 14
J gene: TRBJ1-2
clone size: few
CDR3 DNA: TGTGCCAGCAGCCTCGGTCTCGAGCGCTATGGCTACACCTTC
CDR3 protein: CASSLGLERYGYTF

V gene: TRBV7-9
D gene: NA
CDR3 length: 14
J gene: TRBJ2-2
clone size: NA
CDR3 DNA: TGTGCCAGCAGCTTAGAGGCGGAGACCGGGGAGCTGTTTTTT
CDR3 protein: CASSLEAETGELFF

V gene: TRBV19
D gene: TRBD1
CDR3 length: 15
J gene: TRBJ1-5
clone size: few
CDR3 DNA: TGTGCCAGTACCAAAAGACAGGGGGGAACGGAGCCCCAGCATTTT
CDR3 protein: CASTKRQGGTEPQHF